The clone carrying this TCR beta chain was detected many times. Antigen specificity is unknown. Mismatch with germline at one junction end may stem from a read error. The CDR3 sequence is 16 residues long. This sample is part of a study of T-cell reconstitution after alpha-beta-depleted transplantation in children. Study observations and caveats: The authors attributed T-cell counts and diversity one year after transplant mostly to newly produced T cells.

For TCRbeta, the library was prepared with unique molecular identifiers. MiXCR was run by TCRdb on the PCR reads, yielding one entry per CDR3 protein. Of around 300,000 distinct CDR3 sequences in the sample, around 7.3% were seen once. This clonotype was obtained from a female patient aged 2 to 10 who had a stem cell transplant for Fanconi anemia, so the T cells may come from the graft donor. The chain has TRBV12-3 or TRBV12-4 and TRBJ1-1, with D unresolved. The specimen was peripheral blood, collected 360 days after TCRalphabeta/CD19-depleted stem cell transplant. CDR3 in amino acids: CASSIGGFATNSEAFF. The CDR3 DNA reads as TGTGCCAGCAGTATCGGAGGGTTCGCAACGAACTCTGAAGCTTTCTTT.